One sample yielded the 10 T cell receptor beta chains listed below, sequenced in a study of cytomegalovirus exposure and HLA in healthy donors. The PCR ran on 60 Vbeta and 13 Jbeta primers. TCRdb keeps only in-frame clones here, not all; method: immunoSEQ multiplex PCR. Of more than 150,000 clones in the sample, 75% to 90% were seen once. Material: PBMCs. These receptors were collected from a woman aged 18-29 years in good health and CMV-seronegative.

The V gene is TRBV18, the J gene TRBJ1-5, with 12 nucleotides matching TRBD1. V lost 3 bases, J lost 6 bases, and 3 bases stayed unmatched. The germline V gene has CDR1 KGHSH and CDR2 LQKENI. CDR3 size: 15 residues. The CDR3 DNA follows: TGTGCCAGCTCACCGGGACAGGGGGCTGGTCAGCCCCAGCATTTT. Protein: CASSPGQGAGQPQHF.

This clone was detected once. The chain has TRBV14 and TRBJ2-5, with a weak D call TRBD1 (5 bases). V was shortened by 0 bases and J by 3 bases, with 14 bases between the two germline ends. Germline lookup yields CDR1 SGHDN and CDR2 FVKESK. The CDR3 spans 16 residues. CDR3 nucleotides: TGTGCCAGCAGCCAAGATAAAGTATGGACAAAAGAGACCCAGTACTTC. Its protein product is CASSQDKVWTKETQYF.

This clone has just one count. The chain combines TRBV2 with TRBJ2-1, with 11 bases aligning to TRBD2. Germline CDR1 is SNHLY and CDR2 is FYNNEI. Trimming at V came to 6 bases and at J to 6 bases, leaving 7 bases not matched to a gene. The CDR3 extends over 15 amino acids. The CDR3 bases are TGTGCCAGCAGAATTGGGACTAGCGGAACCAATGAGCAGTTCTTC. Its translation: CASRIGTSGTNEQFF.

This clone was detected only a few times. The J gene is TRBJ2-2, the V gene TRBV5-1; unclear D gene. Trimming took off 4 bases at V and 6 bases at J, with 25 bases between the two ends. CDR3 length equals 18 residues. CDR1 is SGHRS, CDR2 YFSETQ, per germline. The CDR3 region has the DNA TGCGCCAGCAGCATGGGTTCCCTCGTGGCAAGTTTCCCCGGGGAGCTGTTTTTT. It is translated as CASSMGSLVASFPGELFF.

This clone was found a few times. The J gene is TRBJ1-1, the V gene TRBV29-1; D uncertain. Germline V CDR1 and CDR2: SQVTM, ANQGSEA. V was pared by 7 bases and J by 3 bases, with 9 bases between. The CDR3 runs to 11 residues. The CDR3 DNA sequence: TGCAGCGGTCGGGTTGACACTGAAGCTTTCTTT. This encodes CSGRVDTEAFF. Full variable domain (missing parts from reference TRBV29-1 and TRBJ1-1): SAVISQKPSRDICQRGTSLTIQCQVDSQVTMMFWYRQQPGQSLTLIATANQGSEATYESGFVIDKFPISRPNLTFSTLTVSNMSPEDSSIYLCSGRVDTEAFFGQGTRLTVV.

The chain has TRBV7-9 and TRBJ2-3; weak D call: TRBD1 (6 bases). Trimming stripped 3 bases from V and 2 bases from J, with 9 bases between. This CDR3 contains 14 residues. The V gene's germline CDR1 is SEHNR and CDR2 FQNEAQ (reference sequence). The CDR3 nucleotides read TGTGCCAGCAGCTTTGAGGGGGTCACAGATACGCAGTATTTT. Translating gives CASSFEGVTDTQYF.

This sequence joins TRBV27 and TRBJ2-1; 9 bases map to TRBD2. Germline V gives CDR1 MNHEY, CDR2 SMNVEV (reference sequence). This CDR3 comprises 14 residues. J was trimmed by 8 bases and V by 7 bases; bases with no gene match: 9. For the CDR3, the DNA is TGTGCCAGCATCGGGGCGGGAGGGCCGTATGAGCAGTTCTTC. Protein: CASIGAGGPYEQFF.

The J gene is TRBJ2-7, the V gene TRBV7-6; D not resolved. Germline assignment: CDR1 SGHVS and CDR2 FNYEAQ. Between the trimmed V and J ends, which lost 1 base and 6 bases, there was a span of 4 bases. CDR3 length: 11 amino acids. CDR3 nucleotide sequence: TGTGCCAGCAGCTTAGGTCTCGAGCAGTACTTC. This codes for CASSLGLEQYF.

The chain couples TRBV27 to TRBJ1-5; unclear D gene. Germline CDR1 MNHEY, CDR2 SMNVEV (reference sequence). The length of the CDR3 is 13 residues. V was shortened by 6 bases and J by 7 bases, with 13 bases between the two germline ends. CDR3 loop: CASSLGEYQPQHF. CDR3 nucleotides: TGTGCCAGCAGCCTTGGGGAGTACCAGCCCCAGCATTTT.

The chain recombines TRBV6-5 with TRBJ2-3; 9 bases agree with TRBD2. The germline gives CDR1 MNHEY, CDR2 SVGAGI. This CDR3 comprises 15 residues. The junction had 8 bases not matched to a gene; V was cut back by 9 bases and J by 1 base. The CDR3 sequence: CASCGGRAGTDTQYF. The CDR3 DNA follows: TGTGCCAGTTGTGGCGGGAGGGCCGGCACAGATACGCAGTATTTT.